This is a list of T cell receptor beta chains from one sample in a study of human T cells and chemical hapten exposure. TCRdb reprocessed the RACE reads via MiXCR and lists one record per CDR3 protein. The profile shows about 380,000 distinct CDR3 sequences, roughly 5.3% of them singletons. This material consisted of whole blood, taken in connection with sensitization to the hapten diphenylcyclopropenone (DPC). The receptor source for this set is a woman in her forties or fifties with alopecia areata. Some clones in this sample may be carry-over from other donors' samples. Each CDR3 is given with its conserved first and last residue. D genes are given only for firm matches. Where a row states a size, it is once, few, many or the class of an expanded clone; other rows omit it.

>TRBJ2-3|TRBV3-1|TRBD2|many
CASSQVPPSGGASFPDTQYF
TGTGCCAGCAGCCAGGTCCCGCCTAGCGGGGGAGCCAGTTTCCCAGATACGCAGTATTTT
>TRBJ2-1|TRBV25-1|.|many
CASALVYNEQFF
TGTGCCAGCGCCTTGGTCTACAATGAGCAGTTCTTC
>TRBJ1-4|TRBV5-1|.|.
CASSPPGQRNEKLFF
TGCGCCAGCAGCCCTCCGGGCCAGAGAAATGAAAAACTGTTTTTT
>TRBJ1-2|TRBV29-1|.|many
CSAVGWGEDGYTF
TGCAGCGCTGTAGGCTGGGGTGAGGATGGCTACACCTTC
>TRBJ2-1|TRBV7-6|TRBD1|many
CASSRDRVNNEQFF
TGTGCCAGCAGCCGGGACAGGGTTAACAATGAGCAGTTCTTC
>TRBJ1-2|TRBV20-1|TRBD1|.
CSARGEGAGYGYTF
TGCAGTGCTAGAGGGGAGGGGGCAGGTTATGGCTACACCTTC
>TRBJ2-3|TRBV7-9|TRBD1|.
CASSPTGVTADTQYF
TGTGCCAGCAGCCCGACAGGGGTTACTGCAGATACGCAGTATTTT
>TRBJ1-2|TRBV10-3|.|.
CAISESGPVGYGYTF
TGTGCCATCAGTGAGTCGGGGCCGGTGGGCTATGGCTACACCTTC
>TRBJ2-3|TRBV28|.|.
CASSLTSYTQYF
TGTGCCAGCAGTTTAACCTCATATACGCAGTATTTT
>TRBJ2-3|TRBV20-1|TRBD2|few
CSAPRLAGSDTQYF
TGCAGCGCCCCCAGGCTAGCGGGCTCAGATACGCAGTATTTT
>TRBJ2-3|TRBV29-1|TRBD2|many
CSVYSGRSTDTQYF
TGCAGCGTATATAGCGGGAGGAGCACAGATACGCAGTATTTT
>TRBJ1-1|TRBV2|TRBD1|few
CARGTGANTEAFF
TGTGCCAGAGGGACAGGGGCGAACACTGAAGCTTTCTTT
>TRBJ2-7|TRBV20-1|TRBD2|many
CSAPRGGGEQYF
TGCAGTGCTCCTCGGGGCGGGGGGGAGCAGTACTTC
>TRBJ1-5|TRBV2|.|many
CASSARRDSNQPQHF
TGTGCCAGCAGTGCAAGGAGGGATAGCAATCAGCCCCAGCATTTT